This section outlines one TCR beta chain sequence together with its context. Its antigen is not known. It was with 60 Vbeta and 13 Jbeta primers that the PCR ran. Original processing notes: A later analysis counted approximately 80 million unique TCR beta chains, around 10 million shared. Assay: immunoSEQ multiplex PCR; the TCRdb copy retains only in-frame clones and omits some. V and J calls and clone size are as listed in that table; D and trimming were resolved from the DNA. Altogether about 180,000 clones are present, 70% to 85% being singletons, with the ten largest covering 4% to 6%. The sample originates from a study of cytomegalovirus exposure and HLA in healthy donors. Background on the study: T cells numbering about 180 million yielded more than 95 million unique TCR beta sequences in an earlier analysis. In an early release, HLA-typed donors contributed tens of millions of unique TCR sequences. Broader study findings: With later analysis, a missense DCLRE1C variant became linked to TCR beta V- and J-gene trimming.

There are 10 residues in the CDR3. CDR1 is SEHNR, CDR2 FQNEAQ, per germline (reference sequence). V was cut by 4 bases and J by 7 bases, with 2 bases left in between. The material sequenced was PBMCs. This TCR was recovered from a man aged 18 to 35 in good health and CMV-seronegative. The chain is built from TRBV7-9 and TRBJ2-1; D unclear. The CDR3 reads CASSSNEQFF. DNA of the CDR3: TGTGCCAGCAGCTCTAATGAGCAGTTCTTC.